This T cell receptor beta chain originates from a study of sequential checkpoint blockade in melanoma. Treatment of the sample: randomized to nivolumab then ipilimumab (arm A) or the reverse (arm B). Using immunoSEQ multiplex PCR, the repertoire was profiled, and TCRdb retains in-frame clones only, with some absent. The table shows about 27,000 clones, with 77% occurring only once. The germline gives CDR1 SQVTM, CDR2 ANQGSEA. The V and J ends lost 4 bases and 3 bases respectively, with 18 bases between them. The CDR3 sequence is 15 residues long. The chain links TRBV29-1 to TRBJ1-2; unclear D gene. Material: CD8+ T cells sorted from blood (inferred from file names), obtained from a patient given nivolumab and ipilimumab in sequence. This TCR was recovered from a human donor with melanoma. The CDR3 bases are TGCAGCGTTGTAGACCGCGATTGGTTGGACTATGGCTACACCTTC. Its protein product is CSVVDRDWLDYGYTF.